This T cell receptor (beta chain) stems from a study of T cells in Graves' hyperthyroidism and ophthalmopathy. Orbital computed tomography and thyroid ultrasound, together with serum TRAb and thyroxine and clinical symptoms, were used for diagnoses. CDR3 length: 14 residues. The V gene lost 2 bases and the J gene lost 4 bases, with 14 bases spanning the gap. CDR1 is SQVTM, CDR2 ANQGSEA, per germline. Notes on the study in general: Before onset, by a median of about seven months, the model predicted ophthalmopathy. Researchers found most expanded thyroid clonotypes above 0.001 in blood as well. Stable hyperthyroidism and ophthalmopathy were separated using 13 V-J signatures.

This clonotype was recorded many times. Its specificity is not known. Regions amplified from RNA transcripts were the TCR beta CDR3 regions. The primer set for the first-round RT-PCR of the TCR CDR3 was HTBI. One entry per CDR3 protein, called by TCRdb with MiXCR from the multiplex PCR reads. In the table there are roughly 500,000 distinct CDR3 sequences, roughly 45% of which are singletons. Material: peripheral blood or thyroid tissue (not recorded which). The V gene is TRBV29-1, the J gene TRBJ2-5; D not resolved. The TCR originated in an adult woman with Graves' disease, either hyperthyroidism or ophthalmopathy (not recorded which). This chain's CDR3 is CSVETSRSVETQYF. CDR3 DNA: TGCAGCGTTGAAACGTCCAGAAGCGTAGAGACCCAGTACTTC.